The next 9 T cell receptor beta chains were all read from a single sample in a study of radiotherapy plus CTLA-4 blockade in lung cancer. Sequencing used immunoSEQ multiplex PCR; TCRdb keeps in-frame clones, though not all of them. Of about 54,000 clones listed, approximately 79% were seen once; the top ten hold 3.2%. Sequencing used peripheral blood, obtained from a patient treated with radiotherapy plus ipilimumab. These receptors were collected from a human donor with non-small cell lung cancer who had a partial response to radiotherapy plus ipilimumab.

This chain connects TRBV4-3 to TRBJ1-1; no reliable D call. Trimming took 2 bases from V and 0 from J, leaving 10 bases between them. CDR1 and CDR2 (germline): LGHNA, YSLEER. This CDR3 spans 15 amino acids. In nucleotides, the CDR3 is TGCGCCAGCAGCCAATCTCCTTCTCTGAACACTGAAGCTTTCTTT. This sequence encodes CASSQSPSLNTEAFF.

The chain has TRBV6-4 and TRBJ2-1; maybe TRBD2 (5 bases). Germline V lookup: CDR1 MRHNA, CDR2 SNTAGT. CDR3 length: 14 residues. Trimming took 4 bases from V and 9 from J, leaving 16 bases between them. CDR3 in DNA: TGTGCCAGCAGTGTGGCGACTACGGGCGGTGAGCAGTTCTTC. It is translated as CASSVATTGGEQFF.

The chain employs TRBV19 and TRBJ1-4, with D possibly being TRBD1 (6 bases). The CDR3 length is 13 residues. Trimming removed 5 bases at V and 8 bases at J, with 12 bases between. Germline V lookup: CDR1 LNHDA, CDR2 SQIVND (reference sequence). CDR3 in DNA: TGTGCCAGTAGTCTAGGCAGGGGAGAAAAACTGTTTTTT. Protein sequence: CASSLGRGEKLFF. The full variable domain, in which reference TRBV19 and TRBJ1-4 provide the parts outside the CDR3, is DGGITQSPKYLFRKEGQNVTLSCEQNLNHDAMYWYRQDPGQGLRLIYYSQIVNDFQKGDIAEGYSVSREKKESFPLTVTSAQKNPTAFYLCASSLGRGEKLFFGSGTQLSVL.

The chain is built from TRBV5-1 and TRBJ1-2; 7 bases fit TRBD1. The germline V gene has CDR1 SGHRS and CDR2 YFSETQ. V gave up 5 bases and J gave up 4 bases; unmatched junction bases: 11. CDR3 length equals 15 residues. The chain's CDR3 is CASRRGTDFLYGYTF. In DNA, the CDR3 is TGCGCCAGCAGAAGAGGGACAGACTTTCTCTATGGCTACACCTTC.

As DNA, the CDR3 is TGTGCCAGCAGCCTCGACACCCCGAACACTGAAGCTTTCTTT. Its protein is CASSLDTPNTEAFF. The genes are TRBV14 and TRBJ1-1; D is unresolved. Germline V lookup: CDR1 SGHDN, CDR2 FVKESK. V lost 4 bases, J lost 1 base, and 10 bases lay in between. The CDR3 is 14 amino acids. Combining the CDR3 with reference TRBV14 and TRBJ1-1 gives the whole variable domain EAGVTQFPSHSVIEKGQTVTLRCDPISGHDNLYWYRRVMGKEIKFLLHFVKESKQDESGMPNNRFLAERTGGTYSTLKVQPAELEDSGVYFCASSLDTPNTEAFFGQGTRLTVV.

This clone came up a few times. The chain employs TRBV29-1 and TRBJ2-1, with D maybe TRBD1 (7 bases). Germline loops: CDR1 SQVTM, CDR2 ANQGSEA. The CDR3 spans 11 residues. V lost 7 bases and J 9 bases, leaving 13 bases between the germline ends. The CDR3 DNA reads TGCAGCGGAGACAGGGAGGCTGAGCAGTTCTTC. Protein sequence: CSGDREAEQFF.

This CDR3 reads CASSQDEVRGNPAFF. The DNA of the CDR3 is TGCGCCAGCAGCCAAGATGAGGTGCGGGGGAACCCAGCTTTCTTT. This rearrangement joins TRBV4-1 to TRBJ1-1; D possibly corresponds to TRBD1 (5 bases). The CDR3 loop spans 15 amino acids. Trimming took off 0 bases at V and 10 bases at J, with 18 bases between the two ends. Germline V gene lookup returns CDR1 MGHRA and CDR2 YSYEKL.

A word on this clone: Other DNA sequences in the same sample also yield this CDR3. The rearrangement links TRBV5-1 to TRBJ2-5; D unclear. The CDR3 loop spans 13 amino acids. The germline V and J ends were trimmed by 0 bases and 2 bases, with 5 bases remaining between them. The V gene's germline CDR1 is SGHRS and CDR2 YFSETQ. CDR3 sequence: CASSLGQQETQYF. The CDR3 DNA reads TGCGCCAGCAGCTTGGGGCAGCAAGAGACCCAGTACTTC.

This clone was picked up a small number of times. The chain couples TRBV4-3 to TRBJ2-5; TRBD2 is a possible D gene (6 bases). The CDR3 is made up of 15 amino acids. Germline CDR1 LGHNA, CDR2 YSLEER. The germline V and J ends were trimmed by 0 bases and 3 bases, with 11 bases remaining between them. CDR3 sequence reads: CASSQDAGPEETQYF. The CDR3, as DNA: TGCGCCAGCAGCCAAGATGCGGGGCCGGAAGAGACCCAGTACTTC.